What follows are 7 T cell receptor beta chains derived from one specimen sequenced in a study of blood T cell repertoires in COVID-19. The method was immunoSEQ multiplex PCR; TCRdb's version includes in-frame clones alone and lacks a portion of them. The sample lists roughly 260,000 clones; 88% were seen once. What was sequenced was peripheral blood. These receptor sequences come from a man in his 60s who had recovered from COVID-19.

This rearrangement joins TRBV19 to TRBJ1-2; no firm D call. This CDR3 comprises 13 residues. V shed 6 bases and J shed 4 bases, with 12 bases lying between them. CDR1 and CDR2 (germline): LNHDA, SQIVND (reference sequence). The CDR3 nucleotides are TGTGCCAGTAGCCGGGGTCAGGTCTATGGCTACACCTTC. This sequence encodes CASSRGQVYGYTF. The complete variable domain, with remaining parts taken from reference TRBV19 and TRBJ1-2, reads DGGITQSPKYLFRKEGQNVTLSCEQNLNHDAMYWYRQDPGQGLRLIYYSQIVNDFQKGDIAEGYSVSREKKESFPLTVTSAQKNPTAFYLCASSRGQVYGYTFGSGTRLTVV.

In this sample, this clone turned up once. CDR3 in DNA: TGTGCCAGCAGCTTAGTAGGGGCCAGCTCCTACGAGCAGTACTTC. Protein: CASSLVGASSYEQYF. This rearrangement joins TRBV7-9 to TRBJ2-7, with a possible D match to TRBD1 (5 bases). CDR1 is SEHNR, CDR2 FQNEAQ, per germline (reference sequence). The CDR3 extends over 15 amino acids. Trimming cost V 1 base and J 0 bases, with 10 bases left between them.

The chain has TRBV5-1 and TRBJ2-3; 8 positions match TRBD2. The length of the CDR3 is 17 residues. Germline CDR1 and CDR2: SGHRS and YFSETQ. The trim removed 4 bases at V and 5 bases at J, leaving 15 bases unmatched. The CDR3 nucleotides read TGCGCCAGCAGCCCCCAGGGCGCGCGGGGGGCGGGAGATACGCAGTATTTT. This sequence encodes CASSPQGARGAGDTQYF.

The chain has TRBV11-2 and TRBJ2-1, with a weak D call TRBD1 (7 bases). From germline, CDR1 is SGHAT and CDR2 FQNNGV. The CDR3 has 15 residues. The germline V and J ends were trimmed by 5 bases and 4 bases, with 15 bases remaining between them. Here the CDR3 DNA reads TGTGCCAGCAGCCCTCCAGGGGGGCTATACAATGAGCAGTTCTTC. Its translation: CASSPPGGLYNEQFF.

V is TRBV14 and J is TRBJ1-2, with 7 bases that match TRBD1. This CDR3 is 14 amino acids long. The germline CDR1 and CDR2 sequences are SGHDN and FVKESK. The V segment lost 6 bases and the J segment 4 bases; nucleotides outside the gene matches: 8. CDR3 loop: CASSIGTASYGYTF. CDR3 coding DNA: TGTGCCAGCAGTATCGGGACAGCTTCCTATGGCTACACCTTC.

CDR3 sequence: CAWSPGLAGQNIQYF. DNA for the CDR3: TGTGCCTGGTCCCCGGGACTAGCGGGGCAAAACATTCAGTACTTC. V usage is TRBV30 and J usage is TRBJ2-4; TRBD2 aligns across 13 bases. Germline trimming cut 5 bases from V and 5 bases from J; bases unmatched to any gene: 6. The germline V gene encodes CDR1 GTSNPN and CDR2 SVGIG (reference sequence). The CDR3 runs to 15 residues.

The rearrangement links TRBV7-9 to TRBJ1-6; 8 nucleotides line up with TRBD1. CDR1 is SEHNR and CDR2 is FQNEAQ in the germline V gene (reference sequence). V shed 5 bases and J 7 bases; nucleotides not matched to a gene: 10. The CDR3 covers 16 residues. CDR3 DNA: TGTGCCAGCAGCGTTAAGGGCCGACAGGGGAATTCACCCCTCCACTTT. Protein sequence: CASSVKGRQGNSPLHF.